This T cell receptor (beta chain) was sequenced for a study of cytomegalovirus exposure and HLA in healthy donors (dated by TCRdb to the late 2010s). In the study overall: In an earlier analysis of approximately 500 of the donors, around 300 Gb of sequence data and about 110 million unique TCR beta sequences from 150 million to 200 million T cells were reported. In addition to the first cohort of approximately 650 subjects, a separate validation cohort of 120 different subjects was used. Donor age, sex, ethnicity and CMV serostatus were collected together with the repertoire data. Among about 390 genotyped donors of the cohort, an average of approximately 250,000 unique TCR beta nucleotide sequences were sequenced per donor, 15% to 20% of them non-productive. Roughly 300 gigabases of sequencing data and tens of millions of unique TCR sequences were included in an early release covering about 700 HLA-typed donors. The number of typed donors differed by locus: roughly 620-630 for A, B, C, DRB1 and DQB1; some 500 for DQA1; around 580 for DPA1; and some 430 for DPB1. All discovery cohort repertoires had been generated on a single sequencing platform. HLA typing covered class I and class II loci at four-digit resolution. A handful of DR-DQ haplotypes were handled as single units for association and clustering because linkage in the cohort was strong. The study aimed to test whether cataloging public T cell receptors could reveal signatures of past pathogen exposure. To decide whether each TCR beta V gene segment behaved as functional or pseudogenic, an earlier analysis of some 570 of the donors relied on high-throughput TCR beta sequencing. The later analysis used no new phenotypic data to find candidate immune exposures, relying instead on TCR beta sequences and their occurrence across donors. A later genetic analysis used genome-wide SNP genotypes for about three fifths of the 666 donors, treating that subset as a discovery cohort. A later analysis re-analyzed previously published TCR beta repertoires from hundreds of donors and added high-resolution HLA genotyping to study TCR occurrence patterns. The study used immunosequencing to profile the T cell repertoires of hundreds of subjects and linked those repertoires to cytomegalovirus serostatus. Of the 300 to 500 genotyped donors, 80% to 90% were placed in the genetic ancestry cluster associated with self-reported Caucasian donors. To predict cytomegalovirus infection status, the study brought together high-throughput TCR immunosequencing, statistical association of individual TCRs with disease status, and machine learning. The paper as a whole reports these results and caveats: In an earlier analysis of 587 of the donors, most TCR beta V segments were observed in productive rearrangements about 90% or about 30% of the time, broadly matching IMGT annotations. When HLA alleles, especially DR and DQ, strongly co-occurred, TCR associations were difficult to assign to individual alleles. The study gave a list of 150 to 200 TCR beta chains associated with cytomegalovirus. It was suggested by the authors that the approach could potentially be generalized to other disease states and immunological phenotypes. A further reported finding was that TCR beta sequences accurately predicted the HLA-A and HLA-B alleles for most subjects in the first cohort. In vitro tests confirmed that a few of the cytomegalovirus-associated TCR beta chains recognize cytomegalovirus antigens. In a later analysis, several top co-occurrence clusters were reported to appear linked to parvovirus B19, influenza, CMV and Epstein-Barr virus. In a later analysis, more than 15,000 TCR beta sequences were associated with specific HLA alleles at a false discovery rate of 0.05. Linkage disequilibrium might explain the correlated functional status among segregating V segments, but an unknown experimental factor could not be excluded. The only immune exposure information available for the cohort was CMV serostatus. Compared with equally common non-associated chains, HLA-associated TCR beta chains in a later analysis were more clonally expanded and had lower generation probabilities. The classifier was reported to diagnose cytomegalovirus status with high specificity and sensitivity in both the original cohort and the validation cohort. HLA typing was unavailable for some donors at each locus, so association tests used only the typed subset. A cluster of highly shared sequence variants was judged likely to be a technical artifact of the sequencing pipeline. The presence/absence analyses assumed that sequencing depth was roughly uniform across donors, and that assumption may not be true. Most CMV-associated TCR beta chains appeared to be HLA-restricted in a later analysis, and the HLA associations seemed to be driven largely by CMV exposure. Some IMGT-functional V segments, including TRBV6-2 and TRBV6-3, could not be distinguished by the 87-base-pair reads and were therefore excluded. Compared with the roughly 700-donor mean, donors in an Asian-associated ancestry cluster had fewer N-insertions in productive TCRs, according to a later genetic analysis. A later genetic analysis associated a missense DCLRE1C variant with V-gene and J-gene trimming of TCR beta chains, and an independent cohort replicated the association. Most TCR sequences were observed very rarely across donors, whereas some public TCRs were present in many individuals. In a later analysis, TCR association rates were found to vary across HLA loci, with the most associated TCRs seen for DRB1 alleles and the fewest for HLA-C alleles. Because counts were too low, some 16 rarely observed V segments, including chromosome 9 orphons, were excluded from the earlier analysis of roughly 580 of the donors. In this cohort, only TCR beta chains were sequenced, and detectable features were limited by the absence of alpha or paired-chain data.

On this clone: What this receptor recognizes is not known. Per-base quality was not reported, and no clone a single base away is much larger than it.

Library creation used the immunoSEQ multiplex PCR assay. The multiplex PCR relied on a mix of 60 forward primers for TCR Vbeta segments and 13 reverse primers for TCR Jbeta segments. A multiplex PCR assay on genomic DNA amplified the CDR3 region of rearranged TCR beta genes. The Illumina HiSeq System was used to sequence the amplified TCR beta libraries as 87-base-pair reads. As for how the authors treated the data: A later analysis counted 65 million to 90 million unique TCR beta chains across the 600 to 850 repertoires, and some 11 million of these chains were shared by at least two donors. A nearest-neighbor algorithm error-corrected the raw reads and collapsed the reads into unique sequences, merging closely related sequences to remove PCR and sequencing errors. CDR3 sequences were aligned to IMGT reference sequences to assign V, D and J gene segments. For a sequence to be retained, a match of at least six nucleotides to both a V gene segment and a J gene segment was required. Rearrangements were classified as productive when the CDR3 lacked stop codons and remained in frame with V and J, and all other rearrangements were classified as non-productive. CDR3 was defined according to IMGT convention as the region running from the second conserved V-encoded cysteine to the conserved J-encoded phenylalanine. In an earlier analysis of approximately 500 of the donors, sequences lacking an unambiguous match to a single V gene segment were excluded. In an earlier analysis of 587 of the donors, V segments were called functional above 56.7% productive rearrangements and were called segregating when the between-donor standard deviation exceeded 5%. A statistical classification framework was developed to diagnose cytomegalovirus status using the catalog of TCR beta chain sequences. A later analysis assigned V and J genes by comparing TCR nucleotide sequences with IMGT/GENE-DB human TR gene sequences. A later analysis assigned CDR3 sequences and most-parsimonious VDJ recombination scenarios with the TCRdist pipeline. In a later analysis, each TCR beta chain was defined by its CDR3 amino acid sequence together with its V-gene family, and reads lacking a unique V-gene family were excluded. In a later analysis, 550 to 650 highly shared, low-generation-probability nucleotide sequences were removed to address suspected cross-contamination and a sequencing artifact. In a later analysis, a clonal expansion index for each public chain was calculated from normalized within-repertoire ranks of inferred template counts. In a later analysis, generation probabilities were computed with a VDJ recombination model fitted to out-of-frame rearrangements, and the resulting probabilities were checked against IGoR. In a later analysis, hypergeometric tests were used to score TCR-TCR, TCR-HLA and TCR-CMV co-occurrence, with a repertoire-size bias correction applied to TCR pairs. False discovery rates were estimated in a later analysis by permuting HLA or CMV assignments 20 times. In a later analysis, co-occurring TCRs were grouped with DBSCAN, and TCRdist sequence similarity was added when clustering was performed within HLA-allele-positive subsets. Repertoires with fewer than 30,000 or more than 120,000 public chains, plus five repertoires with anomalous nucleotide sharing, were excluded from co-occurrence clustering. TCRdb retrieved this table from immuneACCESS and kept in-frame rearrangements only. Not all clones are present; in checked studies, unresolved V genes account for under half, and no reason is known for the remainder. V and J calls and clone size are copied from that table; D and trimming were computed from the DNA. For this sample the table gives roughly 130,000 clones, of which approximately 80% were detected only once. Roughly 1.2% of the sample goes to the ten largest clones.

The junction shows trimming of 2 bases on V and 3 bases on J, plus 20 bases between the germline ends. The CDR3 runs 18 residues from the cysteine to the phenylalanine. CDR3 DNA is the only sequence kept; it has 54 bases, read in frame from the first base. The germline V gene encodes CDR1 SGHTA and CDR2 FQGTGA. The cohort was made up of several hundred healthy bone marrow donors. At the time of sampling, all cohort members were nominally healthy, though unrecorded immune exposures were likely present. The donor was CMV seronegative and belonged to the group of more than 300 seronegative cohort members. A peripheral blood sample was collected from each donor, and TCR beta sequencing was performed on peripheral blood mononuclear cells. The Qiagen DNeasy Blood Extraction Kit was used to extract genomic DNA from the blood cell samples.

The V gene is TRBV7-3 and the J gene is TRBJ2-1, with no reliable assignment of the D segment. Sequenced: PBMCs. The TCR comes from a girl aged 2 to 10 in good health and CMV-seronegative. The nucleotide sequence is TGTGCCAGCAGCTTACGCCCTACTGCTTTTAGTGGCTACAATGAGCAGTTCTTC. This encodes CASSLRPTAFSGYNEQFF.